These 20 T cell receptor beta chains share one sample of origin, sequenced in a study of long-term antiretroviral therapy in people with HIV. The immunoSEQ assay was v3.0, run at survey level. Measured with immunoSEQ multiplex PCR; TCRdb has only the in-frame clones, and not every one. The sample shows 30,000 to 40,000 clones, approximately 79% of them seen only once. The material sequenced was unsorted PBMCs, taken 1.5 years after starting antiretroviral therapy. The receptors derive from a man aged 18 to 35 with HIV.

The rearrangement links TRBV27 to TRBJ2-3; D not certain. Germline V gene data show CDR1 as MNHEY and CDR2 as SMNVEV (reference sequence). V gave up 4 bases and J gave up 7 bases, with 9 bases separating them. The CDR3 is made up of 12 amino acids. The CDR3 is CASSSARYTQYF. CDR3 nucleotide sequence: TGTGCCAGCAGTTCCGCTAGGTATACGCAGTATTTT.

The V call is TRBV7-2, the J call TRBJ2-1; no definite D call. CDR3 size: 14 residues. V was trimmed by 6 bases and J by 4 bases, leaving 13 bases between them. CDR1 SGHTA and CDR2 FQGNSA come from the germline V gene. For the CDR3, the DNA is TGTGCCAGCAGGTATTCTCGAGTATACAATGAGCAGTTCTTC. This gives the protein CASRYSRVYNEQFF.

This rearrangement joins TRBV7-9 to TRBJ2-5; D call uncertain. V lost 0 bases and J 7 bases, leaving 12 bases between the germline ends. The CDR3 spans 14 residues. Germline V gene sequence: CDR1 SEHNR, CDR2 FQNEAQ (reference sequence). CDR3 sequence (DNA): TGTGCCAGCAGCTTAGCGACTCTCCCGGGGACCCAGTACTTC. Its protein is CASSLATLPGTQYF.

The rearrangement uses TRBV7-2 and TRBJ2-2; D not resolved. V was clipped by 1 base and J by 4 bases, with 10 bases between them. This CDR3 comprises 15 residues. From germline, CDR1 is SGHTA and CDR2 FQGNSA. This CDR3 is CASSLVVGSTGELFF. CDR3 nucleotides: TGTGCCAGCAGCTTAGTAGTAGGGTCCACCGGGGAGCTGTTTTTT.

The chain has TRBV2 and TRBJ1-1; 11 bases are shared with TRBD1. Germline V gene lookup returns CDR1 SNHLY and CDR2 FYNNEI. V shed 7 bases, J shed 4 bases, and the junction held 5 bases outside the gene matches. CDR3 length equals 14 residues. Written as DNA, the CDR3 is TGTGCCAGCACCGGACAGGGGGCGGGCACTGAAGCTTTCTTT. Protein: CASTGQGAGTEAFF. Full variable domain (missing parts from reference TRBV2 and TRBJ1-1): EPEVTQTPSHQVTQMGQEVILRCVPISNHLYFYWYRQILGQKVEFLVSFYNNEISEKSEIFDDQFSVERPDGSNFTLKIRSTKLEDSAMYFCASTGQGAGTEAFFGQGTRLTVV.

The chain is built from TRBV6-6 and TRBJ2-2, with D perhaps matching TRBD1 (5 bases). V was cut by 6 bases and J by 1 base, with 6 bases left in between. The CDR3 covers 13 residues. Germline V gives CDR1 MNHNY, CDR2 SVGAGI (reference sequence). CDR3 nucleotide sequence: TGTGCCAGCAGGACAGTGAACACCGGGGAGCTGTTTTTT. Protein sequence: CASRTVNTGELFF.

Turning to this clone: The junction and the germline gene differ at one end; a read error may be behind it. The chain uses TRBV4-3 and TRBJ2-2; D gene uncertain. Germline CDR1 reads LGHNA; CDR2 reads YSLEER. The CDR3 runs 16 residues. The CDR3 DNA follows: TGCGCCAGCAGCAAAGACCCGGCGGTGGTCACCGGGGAGCTGTTTTTT. This gives the protein CASSKDPAVVTGELFF.

This clone was counted a few times. The J gene is TRBJ2-1, the V gene TRBV6-6, with TRBD1 matching over 9 bases. Trimming took 6 bases from V and 7 from J; bases not matched to a gene: 13. Germline lookup yields CDR1 MNHNY and CDR2 SVGAGI (reference sequence). The CDR3 runs 16 residues. The chain's CDR3 is CASRIPGTGNGNEQFF. CDR3 coding DNA: TGTGCCAGCAGGATCCCCGGGACAGGGAACGGAAATGAGCAGTTCTTC.

This chain connects TRBV9 to TRBJ2-3, with unresolved D. The CDR3 is 11 amino acids. The germline V and J ends were trimmed by 4 bases and 3 bases, with 3 bases remaining between them. The germline V gene encodes CDR1 SGDLS and CDR2 YYNGEE. The CDR3 protein is CASSQTDTQYF. In DNA form, the CDR3 reads TGTGCCAGCAGCCAAACAGATACGCAGTATTTT. Filled out from reference TRBV9 and TRBJ2-3, the complete variable domain reads DSGVTQTPKHLITATGQRVTLRCSPRSGDLSVYWYQQSLDQGLQFLIQYYNGEERAKGNILERFSAQQFPDLHSELNLSSLELGDSALYFCASSQTDTQYFGPGTRLTVL.

This clone has more than one count but fewer than ten. V gene TRBV28 combines with J gene TRBJ2-7, with 7 bases identical to TRBD2. Germline V gene sequence: CDR1 MDHEN, CDR2 SYDVKM. This CDR3 contains 12 residues. Trimming removed 7 bases from V and 4 bases from J; junction bases left unmatched: 4. As DNA, the CDR3 is TGTGCCAGCAAGCCGGGAGGATACGAGCAGTACTTC. Translated, it gives CASKPGGYEQYF.

The J gene is TRBJ2-1, the V gene TRBV2, with D possibly matching TRBD2 (6 bases). Germline-derived CDR1 and CDR2 are SNHLY and FYNNEI. CDR3 length equals 17 residues. Between the trimmed V and J ends, which lost 3 bases and 0 bases, there was a span of 15 bases. The CDR3 coding sequence is TGTGCCAGCAGTGAGGTCTTAGCGGCGAGCTCCTACAATGAGCAGTTCTTC. As protein: CASSEVLAASSYNEQFF.

The rearrangement links TRBV19 to TRBJ1-5; D call uncertain. The CDR3 consists of 14 residues. V was pared by 3 bases and J by 7 bases, with 13 bases between. Looked up from germline, CDR1 is LNHDA and CDR2 is SQIVND (reference sequence). The CDR3 protein is CASSMRELRQPQHF. DNA for the CDR3: TGTGCCAGTAGTATGAGGGAGTTGAGGCAGCCCCAGCATTTT.

The chain employs TRBV11-1 and TRBJ1-2; D may be TRBD1 (6 bases). The V gene lost 3 bases and the J gene lost 0 bases, with 8 bases spanning the gap. CDR1 is SGHAT and CDR2 is FQDESV in the germline V gene (reference sequence). The CDR3 consists of 14 residues. CDR3 DNA sequence: TGTGCCAGCAGCTTTCCAGGGGCTAACTATGGCTACACCTTC. It codes for CASSFPGANYGYTF.

This clone showed up just once. This sequence joins TRBV5-5 and TRBJ2-7; unclear D gene. This CDR3 spans 14 amino acids. CDR1 and CDR2 (germline): SGHKS, YYEKEE (reference sequence). The ends were cut back, 0 bases at V and 7 bases at J, with 14 bases in the middle. The CDR3 nucleotides are TGTGCCAGCAGCTTGGAGGGTCGGGTTCGGGAGCAGTACTTC. It translates to CASSLEGRVREQYF.

The chain has TRBV7-9 and TRBJ2-5; D remains unclear. Germline V gene lookup returns CDR1 SEHNR and CDR2 FQNEAQ (reference sequence). The CDR3 spans 13 residues. The V end was cut by 6 bases, the J end by 5 bases, with 13 bases between. CDR3 loop: CASRPAVVETQYF. The DNA of the CDR3 is TGTGCCAGCAGGCCTGCCGTGGTGGAGACCCAGTACTTC.

This chain links TRBV9 with TRBJ2-7; 7 bases are a match to TRBD2. The length of the CDR3 is 15 residues. CDR1 and CDR2 from the germline V gene are SGDLS and YYNGEE. The V and J ends lost 4 bases and 4 bases, in that order; junction bases with no gene match: 11. CDR3 DNA: TGTGCCAGCAGCCCCTCGGGGGGAGGAAGTTACGAGCAGTACTTC. Its translation is CASSPSGGGSYEQYF.

The rearrangement uses TRBV25-1 and TRBJ2-7, with a tentative D call TRBD2 (6 bases). V lost 6 bases, J lost 4 bases, and 7 bases lay in between. The CDR3 totals 11 residues. CDR1 and CDR2 from the germline V gene are MGHDK and SYGVNS. CDR3 bases: TGTGCCAGCAGGGCGGGATACGAGCAGTACTTC. It specifies CASRAGYEQYF.

This rearrangement joins TRBV9 to TRBJ2-7, with 7 bases lining up with TRBD2. The CDR3 runs 15 residues. V gave up 3 bases and J gave up 2 bases; unmatched junction bases: 8. Germline V gene data show CDR1 as SGDLS and CDR2 as YYNGEE. The CDR3 bases are TGTGCCAGCAGCGCCCGGGACTACGACACCTACGAGCAGTACTTC. This gives the protein CASSARDYDTYEQYF.

The chain joins TRBV4-1 to TRBJ2-7, with D unclear. Germline lookup yields CDR1 MGHRA and CDR2 YSYEKL. CDR3 length equals 17 residues. The V gene lost 0 bases and the J gene lost 5 bases, with 20 bases spanning the gap. The CDR3 sequence is CASSQEYSPLPKNEQYF. The DNA of the CDR3 is TGCGCCAGCAGCCAAGAATACTCCCCCTTACCAAAGAACGAGCAGTACTTC.

This clone was detected a few times. This chain links TRBV4-3 with TRBJ2-1; TRBD2 agrees at 8 bases. The CDR3 extends over 16 amino acids. CDR1 and CDR2 from the germline V gene are LGHNA and YSLEER. V lost 2 bases to trimming and J lost 9 bases; unmatched junction nucleotides: 12. The CDR3 bases are TGCGCCAGCAGCCAATTACGGGCGGGAGGATTGGGTGAGCAGTTCTTC. Translated, it gives CASSQLRAGGLGEQFF.